This TCR beta chain stems from a study of blood T cell repertoires in COVID-19. About the research overall: PBMCs, B-cell-depleted T cells, or T cells were the source of the cDNA or gDNA that made up the material.

In the study's own analysis: Reference gene primer amplification in the assay estimated nucleated cell counts. Profiling relied on immunoSEQ multiplex PCR, and the TCRdb table lists in-frame clones only, not all of them. That table supplies the V and J calls and clone size; D and trimming were determined from the DNA. The sample shows roughly 170,000 clones, under 90% of them seen only once. The V end was cut by 4 bases, the J end by 7 bases, with 11 bases between. Per the germline V gene, CDR1 is MRHNA and CDR2 is SNTAGT. This CDR3 contains 13 residues. Two negative PCRs, clearance, or symptom resolution were required of recovered Cohort 3 donors.

The chain joins TRBV6-4 to TRBJ2-1, with D possibly being TRBD2 (6 bases). The sample consisted of PBMCs or T cells enriched from blood (not recorded which). The source of this sequence is a man aged 45-60 years who had recovered from COVID-19. In DNA form, the CDR3 reads TGTGCCAGCAGTGGGAAAGGAGGGAATGAGCAGTTCTTC. Encoded protein: CASSGKGGNEQFF.